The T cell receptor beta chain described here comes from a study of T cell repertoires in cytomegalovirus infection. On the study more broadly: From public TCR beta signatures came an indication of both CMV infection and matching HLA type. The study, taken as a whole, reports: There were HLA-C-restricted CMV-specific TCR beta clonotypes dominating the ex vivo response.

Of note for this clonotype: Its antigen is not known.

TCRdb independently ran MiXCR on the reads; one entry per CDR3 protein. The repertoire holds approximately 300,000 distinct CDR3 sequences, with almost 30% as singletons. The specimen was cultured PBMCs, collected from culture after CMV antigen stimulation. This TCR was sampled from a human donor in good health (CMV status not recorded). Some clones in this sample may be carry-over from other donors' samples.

The CDR3: CAITFRRENEQYF. The CDR3 region has the DNA TGTGCCATCACTTTCCGGCGGGAGAACGAGCAGTACTTC. The chain employs TRBV10-3 and TRBJ2-7; TRBD2 agrees at 7 bases. This CDR3 contains 13 residues. Per germline, CDR1 ENHRY and CDR2 SYGVKD. V was clipped by 7 bases and J by 5 bases; unmatched bases: 8.